These 9 T cell receptor beta chains originate from one sample sequenced in a study of T cell responses to AZD1222 COVID-19 vaccine. Here immunoSEQ multiplex PCR was the method, and the copy in TCRdb shows in-frame clones only, minus some. The sample consists of roughly 190,000 clones, 80% to 95% of them appearing once. The source was peripheral blood, collected 28 days after the second AZD1222 dose. The receptor source for this set is an adult who received the AZD1222 COVID-19 vaccine.

The gene calls are TRBV28 and TRBJ1-6, with TRBD1 matching 9 bases. The CDR3 is 15 residues long. With 2 bases clipped from V and 10 bases from J, the junction kept 6 bases outside the gene matches. The V gene's germline CDR1 is MDHEN and CDR2 SYDVKM. The CDR3 DNA follows: TGTGCCAGCAGTTTACGCCGGGACAGGGACTCACCCCTCCACTTT. Its translation: CASSLRRDRDSPLHF.

As concerns this clone: In the same sample, other DNA sequences code for this CDR3. The chain carries TRBV5-1 and TRBJ2-7; 11 bases are shared with TRBD2. The V segment lost 4 bases and the J segment 1 base; nucleotides outside the gene matches: 1. Germline V gene sequence: CDR1 SGHRS, CDR2 YFSETQ. The length of the CDR3 is 14 residues. The CDR3 DNA sequence: TGCGCCAGCAGCCGGACTAGCGGGTCCTACGAGCAGTACTTC. It encodes CASSRTSGSYEQYF.

This chain uses TRBV28 with TRBJ1-1; 10 positions agree with TRBD1. The CDR3 is 15 amino acids. V was pared by 3 bases and J by 7 bases, with 8 bases of the junction left unmatched. The V gene's germline CDR1 is MDHEN and CDR2 SYDVKM. CDR3 in amino acids: CASSFPGQGEGEAFF. The CDR3 DNA reads as TGTGCCAGCAGTTTCCCAGGACAGGGGGAGGGTGAAGCTTTCTTT.

This chain uses TRBV9 with TRBJ2-4; D may be TRBD1 or TRBD2 (5 bases each). Trimming removed 2 bases at V and 8 bases at J, with 8 bases between. The CDR3 is made up of 12 amino acids. From germline, CDR1 is SGDLS and CDR2 YYNGEE. The CDR3 spells CASSVRGDIQYF. As DNA, the CDR3 is TGTGCCAGCAGCGTGCGAGGGGACATTCAGTACTTC.

The chain links TRBV5-5 to TRBJ2-7; D gene unclear. Germline V gene data show CDR1 as SGHKS and CDR2 as YYEKEE (reference sequence). The CDR3 extends over 13 amino acids. V was trimmed by 2 bases and J by 2 bases, leaving 8 bases between them. CDR3 nucleotides: TGTGCCAGCAGCTTTAACCCCGCCTACGAGCAGTACTTC. It translates to CASSFNPAYEQYF.

This clone was counted once. The genes are TRBV9 and TRBJ2-7; tentative D call: TRBD2 (5 bases). Trimming left V 3 bases short and J 2 bases short, with 12 bases between. The CDR3 runs to 14 residues. Germline-derived CDR1 and CDR2 are SGDLS and YYNGEE. Here the CDR3 reads CASSEDSRPYEQYF. CDR3 DNA: TGTGCCAGCAGCGAGGACTCAAGACCCTACGAGCAGTACTTC.

A single count supports this clone. The genes are TRBV7-6 and TRBJ2-3; 11 bases map to TRBD2. V dropped 5 bases and J dropped 2; count of bases not matched to a gene: 3. Germline V gene data show CDR1 as SGHVS and CDR2 as FNYEAQ. The CDR3 consists of 15 residues. CDR3 amino acids: CASSRLAGPTDTQYF. CDR3 in DNA: TGTGCCAGCAGCCGACTAGCGGGACCCACAGATACGCAGTATTTT.

The J gene is TRBJ2-7, the V gene TRBV24-1; 7 nucleotides line up with TRBD2. The trim removed 3 bases at V and 1 base at J, leaving 5 bases unmatched. The CDR3 spans 15 residues. Germline lookup yields CDR1 KGHDR and CDR2 SFDVKD. This CDR3 reads CATSDEGRGSYEQYF. In nucleotides, the CDR3 is TGTGCCACCAGTGATGAAGGGAGGGGTTCCTACGAGCAGTACTTC.

The chain uses TRBV5-6 and TRBJ1-2; 9 bases match TRBD1. The CDR3 is 15 amino acids. The J segment lost 0 bases and the V segment lost 2 bases, leaving 2 bases of the junction unmatched. From germline, CDR1 is SGHDT and CDR2 YYEEEE. In DNA form, the CDR3 reads TGTGCCAGCAGCTTTGGGACAGGGTCTAACTATGGCTACACCTTC. Translating it yields CASSFGTGSNYGYTF.